These T cell receptor beta chains were read from a single sample in a study of CD8 T cells in ankylosing spondylitis. TCRdb passed the 5' RACE reads through MiXCR, listing each CDR3 protein once. The profile shows 500,000 to 650,000 distinct CDR3 sequences, approximately 5% of them singletons. Sequencing input: blood, either unsorted or a sorted T cell fraction (not recorded which). The source is a male donor with ankylosing spondylitis. Each CDR3 is given with its conserved first and last residue. D genes are given only for firm matches. Expanded clones are given a class, and other clones once, few, many or no size at all.

v_gene	j_gene	d_gene	abundance	CDR3nt	CDR3aa
TRBV7-2	TRBJ2-1	NA	many	TGTGCCAGCAGCTTAGTTAGCCCAAACTCCTACAATGAGCAGTTCTTC	CASSLVSPNSYNEQFF
TRBV6-2/TRBV6-3	TRBJ1-1	NA	many	TGTGCCAGCAGTTCCGGGGGCAGGCTCACTGAAGCTTTCTTT	CASSSGGRLTEAFF
TRBV29-1	TRBJ2-7	TRBD2	many	TGCAGCGTTGGCGGTCTAGCGGGAGTAAACCGTCTCGAGCAGTACTTC	CSVGGLAGVNRLEQYF
TRBV20-1	TRBJ2-7	TRBD1	many	TGCAGTGTTATTAAAAGGAGGGACAGGGCCCCCTACGAGCAGTACTTC	CSVIKRRDRAPYEQYF
TRBV6-5	TRBJ2-5	NA	many	TGTGCCAGCAGTTACACTTGGAGCTTTGGAGAGACCCAGTACTTC	CASSYTWSFGETQYF
TRBV7-9	TRBJ2-1	NA	few	TGTGCCAGCAGCCCCCGGGACTGGAACAATGAGCAGTTCTTC	CASSPRDWNNEQFF
TRBV18	TRBJ2-2	NA	many	TGTGCCAGCTCGCCCTTCATGAATCTCGGGGGCACCGGGGAGCTGTTTTTT	CASSPFMNLGGTGELFF
TRBV18	TRBJ2-3	NA	few	TGTGCCACCGAAGCCCCCTTCGGCACAGATACGCAGTATTTT	CATEAPFGTDTQYF
TRBV10-2	TRBJ1-6	NA	NA	TGCGCCAGCAGTGAGTCGTCCCGGGGGGCTCTCCACTTT	CASSESSRGALHF
TRBV20-1	TRBJ2-1	TRBD2	many	TGCAGTGCTAGATCTAGCGGGAGTCTGAATGAGCAGTTCTTC	CSARSSGSLNEQFF
TRBV7-2	TRBJ2-1	TRBD2	many	TGTGCCAGCAGCCCGTCGGGGAGGGTTTTGATCAATGAGCAGTTCTTC	CASSPSGRVLINEQFF
TRBV7-2	TRBJ1-2	TRBD1	many	TGTGCCAGCAGCAGGGGGCAGGGGGAGAACTATGGCTACACCTTC	CASSRGQGENYGYTF
TRBV5-1	TRBJ2-1	NA	many	TGCGCCAGCAGGCCGGGACTTCCCTTTGATGAGCAGTTCTTC	CASRPGLPFDEQFF
TRBV7-9	TRBJ1-4	TRBD1	many	TGTGCCAGCAGCTTCCAGACAGGGATCCCTAATGAAAAACTGTTTTTT	CASSFQTGIPNEKLFF
TRBV7-2	TRBJ2-3	NA	many	TGTGCCAGCAGCTTAGCGGGGTCTCTCAGGGATACGCAGTATTTT	CASSLAGSLRDTQYF
TRBV6-1	TRBJ2-7	TRBD2	NA	TGTGCCATACTGGACGTAGCGGGTTCGAAGTCGTACTTC	CAILDVAGSKSYF
TRBV6-1	TRBJ1-5	NA	NA	TGTGCCAGCAGCCGAGGACCCGGCGTGGGGGCCCAGCATTTT	CASSRGPGVGAQHF
TRBV7-2	TRBJ2-2	TRBD1	many	TGTGCCAGCAGCTTAGTTGGGACAGGGTACGTCGGGGAGCTGTTTTTT	CASSLVGTGYVGELFF
TRBV20-1	TRBJ2-5	TRBD2	NA	TGCAGTGCGACGACTAGCGGGGGGTTTTCTGAGACCCAGTACTTC	CSATTSGGFSETQYF
TRBV5-1	TRBJ1-4	NA	NA	TGCGCCAGCAGCTCAACAGGGACCTATAATGAAAAACTGTTTTTT	CASSSTGTYNEKLFF
TRBV18	TRBJ1-1	NA	NA	TGTGCCAGCTCACCACGGACAGTTCAGAACACTGAAGCTTTCTTT	CASSPRTVQNTEAFF
TRBV20-1	TRBJ2-1	NA	many	TGCAGTGCTAGAACCGGGGCGAGCTCCTACAATGAGCAGTTCTTC	CSARTGASSYNEQFF
TRBV9	TRBJ2-5	NA	many	TGTGCCAGCAGCGCCTGGATTGGGGGAGAGACCCAGTACTTC	CASSAWIGGETQYF
TRBV16	TRBJ1-1	NA	few	TGTGCCAGCAGCCCGATAGGGGGTCGGACTGAAGCTTTCTTT	CASSPIGGRTEAFF
TRBV7-2	TRBJ2-7	NA	few	TGTGCCAGCAGCGGTTACACGGGGCAGTACTTC	CASSGYTGQYF
TRBV10-3	TRBJ2-3	TRBD1	many	TGTGCCGCCCGGGACAGGGACACAGATACGCAGTATTTT	CAARDRDTDTQYF
TRBV15	TRBJ2-5	NA	many	TGTGCCACCAGCAGAGATCCAGATGGAGAGACCCAGTACTTC	CATSRDPDGETQYF
TRBV20-1	TRBJ2-3	NA	many	TGCAGTTCCTATAAACCGGCCCTCTCAGATACGCAGTATTTT	CSSYKPALSDTQYF
TRBV29-1	TRBJ2-1	NA	many	TGCAGCGTTCCAGGGGTTGAGCAGTTCTTC	CSVPGVEQFF
TRBV6-2/TRBV6-3	TRBJ2-1	NA	many	TGTGCCAGCAGTCCGCCAGGGTTGGGCAAGTTCTTC	CASSPPGLGKFF
TRBV6-1	TRBJ2-3	TRBD2	many	TGTGCCAGCAAGAGGGTAGCGGGAGGCCGAGATACGCAGTATTTT	CASKRVAGGRDTQYF
TRBV5-4	TRBJ2-3	TRBD2	few	TGTGCCAGCAGCTCAACTAGCGGGAGGGCCCTGGATACGCAGTATTTT	CASSSTSGRALDTQYF
TRBV7-2	TRBJ2-1	TRBD2	many	TGTGCCAGCAGCCTTGAGGGAGGGCCTCTATCCTACAATGAGCAGTTCTTC	CASSLEGGPLSYNEQFF
TRBV28	TRBJ2-7	TRBD1	NA	TGTGCCAGCAGTTTGCGGTACAGGGGATACGAGCAGTACTTC	CASSLRYRGYEQYF
TRBV20-1	TRBJ1-6	NA	many	TGCAGTGCTATACTGGGGGGTGAGGGATATAATTCACCCCTCCACTTT	CSAILGGEGYNSPLHF
TRBV12-3/TRBV12-4	TRBJ2-7	NA	many	TGTGCCAGCAGTTTATTGGCAGGCAACTCCTACGAGCAGTACTTC	CASSLLAGNSYEQYF
TRBV6-5	TRBJ2-7	NA	few	TGTGCCAGCAGTTCCCTGGCAAGGCCCCTCCACGAGCAGTACTTC	CASSSLARPLHEQYF
TRBV9	TRBJ2-6	NA	NA	TGTGCCAGCAGCGTAGGAGGTAGCGGAAGCTCTGGGGCCAACGTCCTGACTTTC	CASSVGGSGSSGANVLTF
TRBV4-3	TRBJ2-2	NA	few	TGCGCCAGCAGGGAGGGGACGACGAACACCGGGGAGCTGTTTTTT	CASREGTTNTGELFF
TRBV6-5	TRBJ2-5	NA	NA	TGTGCCTCCAGTTACTCGTGGGGGCGCGGGGAGACCCAGTACTTC	CASSYSWGRGETQYF
TRBV10-1	TRBJ1-1	NA	NA	TGCGCCAGCAGTGCCGACAGTGAAGCTTTCTTT	CASSADSEAFF
TRBV7-9	TRBJ1-1	TRBD1	many	TGTGCCAGCAGCCAACTTAGAGGGGGCGGCACTGAAGCTTTCTTT	CASSQLRGGGTEAFF
TRBV7-9	TRBJ2-1	TRBD1	few	TGTGCCAGCAGCCCACGACAGGGGCCGCGGTGGGATGAGCAGTTCTTC	CASSPRQGPRWDEQFF
TRBV4-2	TRBJ1-1	NA	many	TGTGCCAGCAGCCAGGGATACACTGAAGCTTTCTTT	CASSQGYTEAFF
TRBV29-1	TRBJ1-1	NA	many	TGCAGCGTCCATCACATGAACACTGAAGCTTTCTTT	CSVHHMNTEAFF
TRBV12-3/TRBV12-4	TRBJ2-1	TRBD2	NA	TGTGCCAGCAGTCGTCTTTCCGGGGAGGGTGAGCAGTTCTTC	CASSRLSGEGEQFF
TRBV2	TRBJ2-2	NA	NA	TGTGCCAGCAGCGCAACAGGGATGGGCGGGGAGCTGTTTTTT	CASSATGMGGELFF
TRBV5-1	TRBJ2-1	NA	NA	TGCGCCAGCAGCGACAAAACCGGATTTAGCTCCTACAATGAGCAGTTCTTC	CASSDKTGFSSYNEQFF
TRBV18	TRBJ2-7	NA	NA	TGTGCCAGCTCACCAGCGAGCCCCGAATCCTACGAGCAGTACTTC	CASSPASPESYEQYF
TRBV11-2	TRBJ2-3	NA	NA	TGTGCCAGCAGCCCCAGGGACGGCGCATACGATACGCAGTATTTT	CASSPRDGAYDTQYF
TRBV28	TRBJ1-3	NA	NA	TGTGCCAGCAGTTTATCACCGAACTCTGGAAACACCATATATTTT	CASSLSPNSGNTIYF
TRBV14	TRBJ2-5	TRBD1	NA	TGTGCCAGCAGCCAAGATCTAGGGGACAGGGGGCCTCAAGAGACCCAGTACTTC	CASSQDLGDRGPQETQYF
TRBV5-1	TRBJ2-6	NA	many	TGCGCCAGCAGCTTGGCCGGGTCTGGGGCCAACGTCCTGACTTTC	CASSLAGSGANVLTF
TRBV30	TRBJ2-1	NA	NA	TGTGCCTTAGTCCGGGACCGCTCCTACAATGAGCAGTTCTTC	CALVRDRSYNEQFF
TRBV5-1	TRBJ1-1	NA	many	TGCGCCAGCAGCTCGGGACCGACGAACACTGAAGCTTTCTTT	CASSSGPTNTEAFF
TRBV7-9	TRBJ1-5	NA	many	TGTGCCAGCAGCTTAAAGGGTACCTCTAGTCAGCCCCAGCATTTT	CASSLKGTSSQPQHF
TRBV20-1	TRBJ1-2	NA	many	TGCAGTGCTAGAGCCCTACCTTTTGGTCCCAACTATGGCTACACCTTC	CSARALPFGPNYGYTF
TRBV10-3	TRBJ2-3	NA	many	TGTGCCATCAAGGGAGACACAGATACGCAGTATTTT	CAIKGDTDTQYF
TRBV4-2	TRBJ2-3	TRBD2	many	TGTGCCAGCAGTTCCGGGACTAGCGGGCGTGTGGATACGCAGTATTTT	CASSSGTSGRVDTQYF
TRBV7-9	TRBJ2-7	NA	many	TGTGCCAGCGGTGACACTGGGACCTACGAGCAGTACTTC	CASGDTGTYEQYF